This TCR beta chain was observed in a study of blood T cell repertoires in COVID-19. Study details: COVID-19 samples collected from the United States, Italy and Spain covered acute and convalescent phases.

Germline CDR1 reads SGHKS; CDR2 reads YYEKEE (reference sequence). This CDR3 comprises 14 residues. V lost 2 bases to trimming and J lost 2 bases, with 10 bases between them. Produced via immunoSEQ multiplex PCR; TCRdb's table is partial and in-frame only. The sample lists 150,000 to 200,000 clones, 81% occurring once. The sequence derives from a woman aged 40 to 50 with acute COVID-19. This chain joins TRBV5-5 and TRBJ1-1; no definite D call. Sequencing input: PBMCs or T cells enriched from blood (not recorded which). In nucleotides, the CDR3 is TGTGCCAGCAGCTTCCAGGACTTTAACACTGAAGCTTTCTTT. Translated, it gives CASSFQDFNTEAFF.